This T cell receptor beta chain was profiled in a study of shared clonotypes between healthy human individuals. Overall study findings and caveats: Generation probabilities of non-shared clonotypes were lower (relative to those shared by all four donors).

Generated by immunoSEQ multiplex PCR, the TCRdb table keeps only in-frame clones and is missing some. The sample consists of about 600,000 clones, nearly 98% of them appearing once. The naive CD8 population came from CD45RO-negative cells selected for CCR7, without terminally differentiated effector memory CD45RA+ cells. Concerning this clone itself: The target antigen is unknown.

The TCR originated in a young man in good health. The sample comprised naive CD8+ T cells sorted from blood.

The CDR3 DNA follows: TGCGCCAGCAGCCAAGGCATTGCTAGCACAGATACGCAGTATTTT. Translated, it gives CASSQGIASTDTQYF. V is TRBV4-1 and J is TRBJ2-3; no clear D. V lost 1 base and J 0 bases, leaving 8 bases between the germline ends. In germline, CDR1 is MGHRA, CDR2 YSYEKL. The CDR3 covers 15 residues.